A selection of T cell receptor beta chains follows, all from one sample in a study of T-cell memory formation after mild COVID-19. TCRdb processed the 5' RACE reads anew with MiXCR; each CDR3 protein has one entry. Altogether about 620,000 distinct CDR3 sequences are present, roughly 18% being singletons, with the ten largest covering about 12%. The specimen was PBMCs or a T cell subset sorted from them (not recorded which). These receptors originate from an adult woman who had mild COVID-19 (a few samples of this study predate the infection). Cell type and time point are not known. The CDR3 runs from the conserved cysteine through the conserved F or W.

>TRBV11-3|TRBJ2-4
CASSSGWIKNIQYF
>TRBV7-9|TRBJ2-2
CATHPPRTNTGELFF
>TRBV12-3/TRBV12-4|TRBJ1-2
CASSLTPFLHRLETF
>TRBV12-3/TRBV12-4|TRBJ2-7
CASSPSLSHEQYF
>TRBV11-3|TRBJ2-1
CASSLIQGAGSDEQFF
>TRBV6-1|TRBJ2-5
CASSEAGTGIRTQYF
>TRBV24-1|TRBJ2-1
CATSDYMDRGYNEQFF
>TRBV5-6|TRBJ1-6
CASSWTGGVDSPLHF
>TRBV10-3|TRBJ2-1
CAISGVDGGGEQFF
>TRBV5-8|TRBJ2-5
CASSPRDRPKETQYF
>TRBV9|TRBJ2-1
CASSAPGLAGDNEQFF
>TRBV4-1|TRBJ1-4
CASSQEEGAKLFF
>TRBV5-1|TRBJ2-2
CASSSSGSSTGELFF
>TRBV5-1|TRBJ1-2
CASSLHRANYGYTF